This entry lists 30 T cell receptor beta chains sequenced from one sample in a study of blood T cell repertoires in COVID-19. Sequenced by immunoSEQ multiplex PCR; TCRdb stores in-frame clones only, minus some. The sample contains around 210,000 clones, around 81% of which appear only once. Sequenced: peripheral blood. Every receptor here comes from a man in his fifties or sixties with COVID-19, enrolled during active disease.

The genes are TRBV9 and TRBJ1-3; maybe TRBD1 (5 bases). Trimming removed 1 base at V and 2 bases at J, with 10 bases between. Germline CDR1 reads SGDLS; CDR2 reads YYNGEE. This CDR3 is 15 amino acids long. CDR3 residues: CASSVQGGTGNTIYF. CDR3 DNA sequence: TGTGCCAGCAGCGTACAGGGTGGTACTGGAAACACCATATATTTT.

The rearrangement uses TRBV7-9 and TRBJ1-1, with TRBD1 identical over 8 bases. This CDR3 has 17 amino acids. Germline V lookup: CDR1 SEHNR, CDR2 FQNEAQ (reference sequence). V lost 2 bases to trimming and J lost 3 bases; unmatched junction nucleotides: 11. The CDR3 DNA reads TGTGCCAGCAGCTTATTTGTACAGGGGGTAGAGGACACTGAAGCTTTCTTT. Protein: CASSLFVQGVEDTEAFF.

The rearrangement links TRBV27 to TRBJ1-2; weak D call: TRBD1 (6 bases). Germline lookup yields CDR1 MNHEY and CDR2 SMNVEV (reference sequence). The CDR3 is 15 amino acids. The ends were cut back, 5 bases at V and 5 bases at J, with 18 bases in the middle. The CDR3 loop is CASSPGAGVRYGYTF. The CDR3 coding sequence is TGTGCCAGCAGTCCAGGGGCAGGGGTGAGGTATGGCTACACCTTC.

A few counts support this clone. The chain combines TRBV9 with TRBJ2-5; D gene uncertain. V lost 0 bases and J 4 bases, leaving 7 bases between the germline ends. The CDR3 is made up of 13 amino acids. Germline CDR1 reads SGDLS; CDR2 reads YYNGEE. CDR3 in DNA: TGTGCCAGCAGCGTAGACCTCGGAGAGACCCAGTACTTC. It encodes CASSVDLGETQYF.

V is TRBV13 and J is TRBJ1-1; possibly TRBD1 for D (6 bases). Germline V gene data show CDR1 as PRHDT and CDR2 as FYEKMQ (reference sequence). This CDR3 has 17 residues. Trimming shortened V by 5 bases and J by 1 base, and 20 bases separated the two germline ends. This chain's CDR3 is CASSAPQGLVANTEAFF. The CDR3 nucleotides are TGTGCCAGCAGCGCACCACAGGGCCTAGTAGCGAACACTGAAGCTTTCTTT.

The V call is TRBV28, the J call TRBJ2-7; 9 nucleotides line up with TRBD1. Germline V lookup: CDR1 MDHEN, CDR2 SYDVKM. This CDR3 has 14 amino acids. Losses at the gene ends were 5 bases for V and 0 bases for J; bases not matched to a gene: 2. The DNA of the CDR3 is TGTGCCAGCAGTCGACAGGGGGGCTCCTACGAGCAGTACTTC. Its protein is CASSRQGGSYEQYF. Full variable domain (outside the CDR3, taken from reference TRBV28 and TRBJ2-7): DVKVTQSSRYLVKRTGEKVFLECVQDMDHENMFWYRQDPGLGLRLIYFSYDVKMKEKGDIPEGYSVSREKKERFSLILESASTNQTSMYLCASSRQGGSYEQYFGPGTRLTVT.

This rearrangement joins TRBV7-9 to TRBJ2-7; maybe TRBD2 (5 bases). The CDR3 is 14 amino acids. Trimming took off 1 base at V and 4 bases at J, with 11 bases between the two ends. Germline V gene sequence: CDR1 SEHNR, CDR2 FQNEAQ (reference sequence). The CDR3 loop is CASSLVAKPYEQYF. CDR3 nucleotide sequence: TGTGCCAGCAGCTTAGTAGCGAAGCCTTACGAGCAGTACTTC.

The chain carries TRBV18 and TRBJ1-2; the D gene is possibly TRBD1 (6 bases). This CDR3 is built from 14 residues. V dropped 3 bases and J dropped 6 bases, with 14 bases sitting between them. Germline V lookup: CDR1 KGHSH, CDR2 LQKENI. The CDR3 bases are TGTGCCAGCTCACCGCAGGGCAGGGGTCATGGCTACACCTTC. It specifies CASSPQGRGHGYTF.

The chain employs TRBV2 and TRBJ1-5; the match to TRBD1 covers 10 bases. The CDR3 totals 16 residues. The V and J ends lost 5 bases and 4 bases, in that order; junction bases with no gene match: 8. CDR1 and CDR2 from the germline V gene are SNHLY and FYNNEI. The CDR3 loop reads CASSYPGQGNNQPQHF. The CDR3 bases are TGTGCCAGCAGTTATCCGGGACAGGGGAATAATCAGCCCCAGCATTTT.

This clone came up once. CDR3 loop: CASSYSGRAPDTQYF. DNA for the CDR3: TGTGCCAGCAGCTATAGCGGGAGGGCCCCAGATACGCAGTATTTT. V and J are TRBV7-2 and TRBJ2-3; 11 positions match TRBD2. With V trimmed by 4 bases and J by 4 bases, 4 bases remained unmatched. The CDR3 contains 15 residues. Germline-derived CDR1 and CDR2 are SGHTA and FQGNSA.

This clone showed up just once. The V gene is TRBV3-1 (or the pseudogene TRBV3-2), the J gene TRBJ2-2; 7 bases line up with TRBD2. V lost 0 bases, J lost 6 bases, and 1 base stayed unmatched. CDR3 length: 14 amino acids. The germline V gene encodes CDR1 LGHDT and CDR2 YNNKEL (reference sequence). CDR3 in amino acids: CASSQDTSAGELFF. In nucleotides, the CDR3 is TGTGCCAGCAGCCAAGATACTAGCGCCGGGGAGCTGTTTTTT.

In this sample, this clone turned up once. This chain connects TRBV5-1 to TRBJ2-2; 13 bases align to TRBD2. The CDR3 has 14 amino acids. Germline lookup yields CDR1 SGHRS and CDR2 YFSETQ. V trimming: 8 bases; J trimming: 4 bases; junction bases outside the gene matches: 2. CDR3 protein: CASRTSGSTGELFF. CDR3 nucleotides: TGCGCCAGTCGGACTAGCGGGAGCACCGGGGAGCTGTTTTTT.

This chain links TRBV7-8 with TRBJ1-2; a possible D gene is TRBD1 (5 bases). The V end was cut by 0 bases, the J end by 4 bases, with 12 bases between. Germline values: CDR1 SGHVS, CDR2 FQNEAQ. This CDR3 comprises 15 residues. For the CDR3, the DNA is TGTGCCAGCAGCTTAGCGCGGGGGGAGGGCTATGGCTACACCTTC. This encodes CASSLARGEGYGYTF.

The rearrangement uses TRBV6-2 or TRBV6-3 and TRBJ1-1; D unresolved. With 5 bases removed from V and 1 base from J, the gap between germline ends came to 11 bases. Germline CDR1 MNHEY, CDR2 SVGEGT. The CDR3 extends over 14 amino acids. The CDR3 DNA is TGTGCCAGCAGTCCCTATCCACCGAACACTGAAGCTTTCTTT. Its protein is CASSPYPPNTEAFF.

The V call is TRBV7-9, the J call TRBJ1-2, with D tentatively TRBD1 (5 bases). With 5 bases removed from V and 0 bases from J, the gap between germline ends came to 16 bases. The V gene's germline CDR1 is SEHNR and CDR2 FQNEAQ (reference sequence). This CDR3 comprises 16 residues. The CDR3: CASSPDNPGTNYGYTF. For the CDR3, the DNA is TGTGCCAGCAGCCCGGACAACCCCGGCACTAACTATGGCTACACCTTC.

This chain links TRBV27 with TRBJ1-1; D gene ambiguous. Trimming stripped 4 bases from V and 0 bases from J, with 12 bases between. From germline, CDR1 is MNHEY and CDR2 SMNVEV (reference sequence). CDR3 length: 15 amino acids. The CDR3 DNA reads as TGTGCCAGCAGTTACCTGACTCAGATGAACACTGAAGCTTTCTTT. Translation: CASSYLTQMNTEAFF.

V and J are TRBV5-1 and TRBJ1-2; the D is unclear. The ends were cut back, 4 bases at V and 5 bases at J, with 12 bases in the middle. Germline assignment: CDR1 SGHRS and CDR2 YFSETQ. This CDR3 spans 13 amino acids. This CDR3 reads CASSEATTYGYTF. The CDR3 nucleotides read TGCGCCAGCAGCGAGGCAACGACTTATGGCTACACCTTC.

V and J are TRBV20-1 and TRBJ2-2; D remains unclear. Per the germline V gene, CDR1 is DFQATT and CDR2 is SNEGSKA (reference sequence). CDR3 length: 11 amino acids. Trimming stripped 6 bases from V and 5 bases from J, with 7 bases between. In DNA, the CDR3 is TGCAGTGCGACCGGGACCGGGGAGCTGTTTTTT. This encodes CSATGTGELFF.

The CDR3 reads CASTTNRGTEAFF. Here the CDR3 DNA reads TGTGCCAGTACTACTAACCGGGGGACTGAAGCTTTCTTT. The chain uses TRBV19 and TRBJ1-1, with TRBD1 as a possible D gene (5 bases). The ends were cut back, 7 bases at V and 5 bases at J, with 14 bases in the middle. CDR3 size: 13 residues. Germline CDR1 and CDR2: LNHDA and SQIVND (reference sequence). Variable domain in full (rest from reference TRBV19 and TRBJ1-1): DGGITQSPKYLFRKEGQNVTLSCEQNLNHDAMYWYRQDPGQGLRLIYYSQIVNDFQKGDIAEGYSVSREKKESFPLTVTSAQKNPTAFYLCASTTNRGTEAFFGQGTRLTVV.

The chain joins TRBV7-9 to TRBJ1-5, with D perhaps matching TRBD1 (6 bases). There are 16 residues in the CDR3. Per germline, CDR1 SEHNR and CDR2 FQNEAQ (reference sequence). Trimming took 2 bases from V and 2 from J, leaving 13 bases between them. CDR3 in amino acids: CASSLSGGPGNQPQHF. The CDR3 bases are TGTGCCAGCAGCTTATCGGGGGGGCCGGGCAATCAGCCCCAGCATTTT.

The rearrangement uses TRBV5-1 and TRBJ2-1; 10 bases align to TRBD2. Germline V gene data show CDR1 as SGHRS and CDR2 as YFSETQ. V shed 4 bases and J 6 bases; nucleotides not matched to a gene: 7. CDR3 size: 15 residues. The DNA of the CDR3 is TGCGCCAGCAGCGAGTCTAGCGGGAGTTCCAATGAGCAGTTCTTC. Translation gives CASSESSGSSNEQFF.

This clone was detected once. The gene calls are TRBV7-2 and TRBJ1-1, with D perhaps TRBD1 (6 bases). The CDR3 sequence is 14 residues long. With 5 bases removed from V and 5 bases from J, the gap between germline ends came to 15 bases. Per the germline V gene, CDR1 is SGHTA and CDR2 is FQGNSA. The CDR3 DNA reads TGTGCCAGCAGCAGCCAAGGGGGAGGGACTGAAGCTTTCTTT. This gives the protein CASSSQGGGTEAFF.

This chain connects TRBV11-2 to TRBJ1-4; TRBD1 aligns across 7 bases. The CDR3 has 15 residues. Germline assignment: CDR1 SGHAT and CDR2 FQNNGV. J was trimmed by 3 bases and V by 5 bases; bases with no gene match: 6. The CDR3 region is CASSTHRGPNEKLFF. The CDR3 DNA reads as TGTGCCAGCAGCACCCACAGGGGACCTAATGAAAAACTGTTTTTT.

CDR3 amino acids: CASSEGSGRNQPQHF. Written as DNA, the CDR3 is TGTGCCAGCAGTGAGGGTTCGGGTCGGAATCAGCCCCAGCATTTT. The chain joins TRBV2 to TRBJ1-5; no clear D. V shed 3 bases and J shed 4 bases, with 13 bases lying between them. CDR3 length: 15 residues. Germline CDR1 is SNHLY and CDR2 is FYNNEI.

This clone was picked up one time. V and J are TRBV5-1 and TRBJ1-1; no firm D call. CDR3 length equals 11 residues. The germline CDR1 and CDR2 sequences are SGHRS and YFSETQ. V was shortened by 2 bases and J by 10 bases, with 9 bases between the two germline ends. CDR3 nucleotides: TGCGCCAGCAGCTTCGGGTATTCAGCTTTCTTT. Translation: CASSFGYSAFF.

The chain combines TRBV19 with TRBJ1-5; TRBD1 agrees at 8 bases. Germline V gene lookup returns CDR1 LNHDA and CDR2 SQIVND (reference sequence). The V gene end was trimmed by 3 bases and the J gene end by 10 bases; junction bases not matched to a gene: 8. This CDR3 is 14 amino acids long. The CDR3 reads CASSMGQASSPQHF. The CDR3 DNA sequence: TGTGCCAGTAGTATGGGACAGGCATCCAGCCCCCAGCATTTT.

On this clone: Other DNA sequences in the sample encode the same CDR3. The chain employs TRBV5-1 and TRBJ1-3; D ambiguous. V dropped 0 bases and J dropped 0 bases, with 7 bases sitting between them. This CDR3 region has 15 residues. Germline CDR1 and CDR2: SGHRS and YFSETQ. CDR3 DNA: TGCGCCAGCAGCTTGGCCGCGGGCTCTGGAAACACCATATATTTT. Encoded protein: CASSLAAGSGNTIYF.

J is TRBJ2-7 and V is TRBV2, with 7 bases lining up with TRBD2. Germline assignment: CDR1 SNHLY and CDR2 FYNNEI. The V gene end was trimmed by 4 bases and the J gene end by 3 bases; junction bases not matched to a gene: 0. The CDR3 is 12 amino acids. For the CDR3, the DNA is TGTGCCAGCAGTGGGGGGGGCTACGAGCAGTACTTC. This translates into CASSGGGYEQYF.

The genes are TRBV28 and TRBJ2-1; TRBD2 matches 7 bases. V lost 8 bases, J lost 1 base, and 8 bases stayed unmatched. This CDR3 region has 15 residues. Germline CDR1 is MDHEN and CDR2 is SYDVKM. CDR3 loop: CASVTGAGSYNEQFF. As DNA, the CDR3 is TGTGCCAGCGTCACGGGAGCGGGGTCCTACAATGAGCAGTTCTTC.

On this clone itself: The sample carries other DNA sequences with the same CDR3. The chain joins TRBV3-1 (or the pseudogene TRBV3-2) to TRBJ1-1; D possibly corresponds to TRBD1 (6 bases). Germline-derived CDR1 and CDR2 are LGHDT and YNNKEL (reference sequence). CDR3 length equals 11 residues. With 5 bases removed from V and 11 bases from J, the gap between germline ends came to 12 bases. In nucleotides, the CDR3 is TGTGCCAGCAGCGAACAGGGTGCGGCTTTCTTT. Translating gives CASSEQGAAFF.